These 26 T cell receptor beta chains were sequenced from one sample in a study of T-cell reconstitution after alpha-beta-depleted transplantation in children. TCRbeta library construction was performed incorporating unique molecular identifiers. In TCRdb, the PCR reads were re-called with MiXCR into one record per CDR3 protein. The top ten hold about 2% of the sample, which has around 450,000 distinct CDR3 sequences, over 9.5% seen once. The specimen comprised PBMCs, sampled before TCRalphabeta/CD19-depleted stem cell transplant. Receptor source: a child under 10 years old with inherited bone marrow failure, due to receive a stem cell transplant.

The table lists this clonotype with a few counts. V gene TRBV5-6 combines with J gene TRBJ1-1; D unresolved. Germline values: CDR1 SGHDT, CDR2 YYEEEE. V was trimmed by 2 bases and J by 7 bases, leaving 15 bases between them. The CDR3 length is 14 residues. The CDR3 bases are TGTGCCAGCAGCTTTTTCCTCAACGCACTTGAAGCTTTCTTT. This translates into CASSFFLNALEAFF.

This chain uses TRBV5-1 with TRBJ2-7, with D perhaps TRBD1 (6 bases). This CDR3 has 15 residues. Germline assignment: CDR1 SGHRS and CDR2 YFSETQ. The V end was cut by 4 bases, the J end by 2 bases, with 16 bases between. The CDR3 nucleotides are TGCGCCAGCAGCGCAGGGGACGTCATCGCCTACGAGCAGTACTTC. Translating it yields CASSAGDVIAYEQYF. The full variable domain, in which reference TRBV5-1 and TRBJ2-7 provide the parts outside the CDR3, is KAGVTQTPRYLIKTRGQQVTLSCSPISGHRSVSWYQQTPGQGLQFLFEYFSETQRNKGNFPGRFSGRQFSNSRSEMNVSTLELGDSALYLCASSAGDVIAYEQYFGPGTRLTVT.

This clonotype was recorded many times. J is TRBJ1-5 and V is TRBV12-3 or TRBV12-4; D not resolved. V was shortened by 6 bases and J by 4 bases, with 13 bases between the two germline ends. The CDR3 is 14 residues long. CDR3: CASSPLGSNQPQHF. The CDR3 DNA sequence: TGTGCCAGCAGCCCCTTGGGTAGTAATCAGCCCCAGCATTTT.

The chain carries TRBV23-1 and TRBJ2-4; D perhaps matches TRBD1 (6 bases). TRBV23-1 belongs to the ORF category, with a function that is uncertain. This CDR3 region has 18 residues. V was cut by 9 bases and J by 0 bases, with 24 bases left in between. The CDR3 protein is CASLRDKRKTIAKNIQYF. The CDR3 coding sequence is TGCGCCAGTTTAAGGGACAAGAGAAAAACAATAGCCAAAAACATTCAGTACTTC.

The sample holds many counts of this clonotype. The V gene is TRBV4-3, the J gene TRBJ2-1; D ambiguous. Germline-derived CDR1 and CDR2 are LGHNA and YSLEER. V shed 1 base and J shed 3 bases, with 10 bases lying between them. This CDR3 spans 15 amino acids. The CDR3 sequence: CASSQVRSDYNEQFF. The CDR3 coding sequence is TGCGCCAGCAGCCAAGTTCGGTCGGACTACAATGAGCAGTTCTTC.

This clonotype was picked up many times. At one end, the junction sequence differs from germline, possibly due to a read error. The chain joins TRBV5-6 to TRBJ1-1, with a tentative D call TRBD1 (6 bases). This CDR3 spans 11 amino acids. Germline assignment: CDR1 SGHDT and CDR2 YYEEEE. CDR3 residues: CPSSLGAEAFF. CDR3 bases: TGCCCCAGCAGCTTGGGGGCAGAAGCTTTCTTT.

This clonotype was found a few times. The chain is built from TRBV21-1 and TRBJ1-2; the table names TRBD1, a call not compared with the DNA. TRBV21-1 is listed as a pseudogene. The CDR3 is 13 amino acids. CDR3 bases: TGTGCCGCCGGTGCAACAGGCCCCTATGGCTACACCTTC. Translation gives CAAGATGPYGYTF.

The sample holds many counts of this clonotype. The rearrangement links TRBV29-1 to TRBJ2-6; D uncertain. CDR1 is SQVTM, CDR2 ANQGSEA, per germline. Trimming removed 3 bases at V and 2 bases at J, with 5 bases between. The CDR3 runs 13 residues. CDR3 sequence: CSVDEAGANVLTF. The CDR3 nucleotides are TGCAGCGTTGATGAGGCTGGGGCCAACGTCCTGACTTTC.

This clonotype has at least ten counts. V and J are TRBV10-3 and TRBJ2-1; 10 bases are shared with TRBD2. The CDR3 sequence is 12 residues long. The V and J ends lost 9 bases and 7 bases, in that order; junction bases with no gene match: 3. Germline values: CDR1 ENHRY, CDR2 SYGVKD. Here the CDR3 reads CAIAGGRNEQFF. The DNA for the CDR3 is TGTGCCATAGCGGGAGGGCGTAATGAGCAGTTCTTC.

V gene TRBV19 combines with J gene TRBJ1-1, with TRBD1 as a possible D gene (5 bases). Between the trimmed V and J ends, which lost 7 bases and 2 bases, there was a span of 14 bases. Per germline, CDR1 LNHDA and CDR2 SQIVND (reference sequence). CDR3 length equals 14 residues. The CDR3 is CASMGRDLNTEAFF. The CDR3 DNA is TGTGCCAGTATGGGTAGGGACCTCAACACTGAAGCTTTCTTT.

J is TRBJ2-3 and V is TRBV18; no reliable D call. V shed 3 bases and J shed 2 bases, with 9 bases lying between them. Germline V CDR1 and CDR2: KGHSH, LQKENI. The CDR3 covers 14 residues. The CDR3 nucleotides read TGTGCCAGCTCACCGCGGTCCTACACAGATACGCAGTATTTT. The encoded protein is CASSPRSYTDTQYF.

Many counts were recorded for this clonotype. The chain carries TRBV12-3 or TRBV12-4 and TRBJ2-5, with TRBD2 matching 7 bases. The CDR3 is 15 amino acids. The junction had 11 bases not matched to a gene; V was cut back by 7 bases and J by 3 bases. CDR3 DNA: TGTGCCAGCAACCCCGGCGGGGAGGGAGAAGAGACCCAGTACTTC. Translating it yields CASNPGGEGEETQYF.

This clonotype was seen a few times. The J gene is TRBJ2-1, the V gene TRBV7-2; perhaps TRBD2 as D (5 bases). Trimming cost V 5 bases and J 9 bases, with 26 bases left between them. The CDR3 has 17 residues. CDR1 is SGHTA, CDR2 FQGNSA, per germline. The DNA of the CDR3 is TGTGCCAGCAGCGCCCTCGCCGGGGTCCCATCTGGGAGTGAGCAGTTCTTC. Its translation is CASSALAGVPSGSEQFF. Filled out from reference TRBV7-2 and TRBJ2-1, the complete variable domain reads GAGVSQSPSNKVTEKGKDVELRCDPISGHTALYWYRQSLGQGLEFLIYFQGNSAPDKSGLPSDRFSAERTGGSVSTLTIQRTQQEDSAVYLCASSALAGVPSGSEQFFGPGTRLTVL.

This clonotype was seen repeatedly, ten times or more. The chain is built from TRBV20-1 and TRBJ2-2; 9 bases align to TRBD2. The germline V gene has CDR1 DFQATT and CDR2 SNEGSKA (reference sequence). The V gene end was trimmed by 6 bases and the J gene end by 4 bases; junction bases not matched to a gene: 6. There are 14 residues in the CDR3. The CDR3 protein is CSASGTSSTGELFF. DNA for the CDR3: TGCAGTGCCAGCGGGACTAGCAGCACCGGGGAGCTGTTTTTT.

This chain links TRBV20-1 with TRBJ1-5; a weak D match, TRBD1 (5 bases). Germline values: CDR1 DFQATT, CDR2 SNEGSKA (reference sequence). Between the trimmed V and J ends, which lost 3 bases and 5 bases, there was a span of 14 bases. This CDR3 comprises 14 residues. The CDR3 nucleotides are TGCAGTGCTAGCGAAACAGGTTACTATCAGCCCCAGCATTTT. This codes for CSASETGYYQPQHF.

This clonotype occurred many times. The gene calls are TRBV5-1 and TRBJ2-2; TRBD2 matches 10 bases. In germline, CDR1 is SGHRS, CDR2 YFSETQ. Trimming removed 0 bases from V and 0 bases from J; junction bases left unmatched: 5. This CDR3 is 18 amino acids long. The CDR3 is CASSLALAGDPNTGELFF. The DNA for the CDR3 is TGCGCCAGCAGCTTGGCGCTAGCGGGAGACCCGAACACCGGGGAGCTGTTTTTT. Combining the CDR3 with reference TRBV5-1 and TRBJ2-2 gives the whole variable domain KAGVTQTPRYLIKTRGQQVTLSCSPISGHRSVSWYQQTPGQGLQFLFEYFSETQRNKGNFPGRFSGRQFSNSRSEMNVSTLELGDSALYLCASSLALAGDPNTGELFFGEGSRLTVL.

This clonotype was seen many times. The genes are TRBV14 and TRBJ2-7, with a possible D match to TRBD1 (5 bases). Germline loops: CDR1 SGHDN, CDR2 FVKESK. Trimming shortened V by 1 base and J by 4 bases, and 8 bases separated the two germline ends. CDR3 length: 13 amino acids. The CDR3 spells CASSQASGYEQYF. The DNA of the CDR3 is TGTGCCAGCAGCCAAGCGTCAGGGTACGAGCAGTACTTC.

There are many counts of this clonotype. V gene TRBV12-3 or TRBV12-4 combines with J gene TRBJ2-1; the D call may be TRBD1 or TRBD2 (5 bases each). The CDR3 is 16 amino acids. V gave up 6 bases and J gave up 6 bases, with 21 bases separating them. The CDR3 DNA is TGTGCCAGCAGACTCCCCGGGACCGCGGGCGGCAATGAGCAGTTCTTC. It is translated as CASRLPGTAGGNEQFF.

In its sample, this clonotype was seen many times. The chain couples TRBV6-5 to TRBJ2-5; TRBD1 might be the D (7 bases). V was trimmed by 6 bases and J by 9 bases, leaving 14 bases between them. CDR1 is MNHEY and CDR2 is SVGAGI in the germline V gene. This CDR3 spans 12 amino acids. The CDR3 DNA sequence: TGTGCCAGCAGCTTAAGGAGGGGGCCCCAGTACTTC. It encodes CASSLRRGPQYF.

This clonotype appeared a few times. V and J are TRBV18 and TRBJ1-2; D might be TRBD1 (5 bases). CDR3 length: 14 residues. Germline-derived CDR1 and CDR2 are KGHSH and LQKENI. V gave up 1 base and J gave up 6 bases, with 12 bases separating them. CDR3 in DNA: TGTGCCAGCTCACCACGAGGGGTTTGGGATGGCTACACCTTC. Translated, it gives CASSPRGVWDGYTF. Full variable domain (rest looked up from reference TRBV18 and TRBJ1-2): NAGVMQNPRHLVRRRGQEARLRCSPMKGHSHVYWYRQLPEEGLKFMVYLQKENIIDESGMPKERFSAEFPKEGPSILRIQQVVRGDSAAYFCASSPRGVWDGYTFGSGTRLTVV.

This clonotype was observed a handful of times. This chain links TRBV5-4 with TRBJ2-3; 7 positions match TRBD1. The CDR3 loop spans 15 amino acids. Trimming at V came to 2 bases and at J to 6 bases, leaving 9 bases not matched to a gene. Germline assignment: CDR1 SGHNT and CDR2 YYREEE (reference sequence). As DNA, the CDR3 is TGTGCCAGCAGCTTAGGGGACAGTCTGTGGGATACGCAGTATTTT. Its protein product is CASSLGDSLWDTQYF.

This clonotype has a count of ten or more. The V and J genes are TRBV20-1 and TRBJ2-7; no clear D gene. The CDR3 extends over 12 amino acids. The germline V gene has CDR1 DFQATT and CDR2 SNEGSKA (reference sequence). The germline V and J ends were trimmed by 5 bases and 5 bases, with 13 bases remaining between them. The CDR3 sequence: CSAGKEEDEQYF. CDR3 DNA: TGCAGTGCTGGGAAGGAAGAGGACGAGCAGTACTTC.

This clonotype was observed a few times. The rearrangement joins TRBV7-9 to TRBJ2-3; 9 bases are a match to TRBD1. The trim removed 5 bases at V and 3 bases at J, leaving 9 bases unmatched. From germline, CDR1 is SEHNR and CDR2 FQNEAQ (reference sequence). This CDR3 has 16 amino acids. The CDR3 region is CASSPWWDRATDTQYF. The CDR3 nucleotides are TGTGCCAGCAGCCCCTGGTGGGACAGGGCGACAGATACGCAGTATTTT.

The sample holds many counts of this clonotype. The V call is TRBV9, the J call TRBJ2-3; D call uncertain. V lost 4 bases, J lost 1 base, and 13 bases lay in between. This CDR3 spans 15 amino acids. Germline V CDR1 and CDR2: SGDLS, YYNGEE. The CDR3 nucleotides are TGTGCCAGCAGCTTACAAGACCTACGCACAGATACGCAGTATTTT. This encodes CASSLQDLRTDTQYF.

The V and J genes are TRBV27 and TRBJ2-2; 7 bases are a match to TRBD2. J lost 5 bases, V lost 2 bases, and 14 bases had no gene match. The CDR3 is 18 amino acids. Germline CDR1 is MNHEY and CDR2 is SMNVEV (reference sequence). The CDR3 coding sequence is TGTGCCAGCAGTTTAGAGGGTAGCGGGCCTTGGTGGACCGGGGAGCTGTTTTTT. This codes for CASSLEGSGPWWTGELFF.

Many counts were recorded for this clonotype. This sequence joins TRBV7-8 and TRBJ2-5; tentatively, D is TRBD2 (7 bases). The CDR3 spans 17 residues. Germline CDR1 reads SGHVS; CDR2 reads FQNEAQ. Trimming removed 1 base from V and 3 bases from J, with 18 bases in between. This CDR3 reads CASSLVASGQHKETQYF. The CDR3 nucleotides read TGTGCCAGCAGCTTAGTTGCTAGCGGACAGCACAAAGAGACCCAGTACTTC.